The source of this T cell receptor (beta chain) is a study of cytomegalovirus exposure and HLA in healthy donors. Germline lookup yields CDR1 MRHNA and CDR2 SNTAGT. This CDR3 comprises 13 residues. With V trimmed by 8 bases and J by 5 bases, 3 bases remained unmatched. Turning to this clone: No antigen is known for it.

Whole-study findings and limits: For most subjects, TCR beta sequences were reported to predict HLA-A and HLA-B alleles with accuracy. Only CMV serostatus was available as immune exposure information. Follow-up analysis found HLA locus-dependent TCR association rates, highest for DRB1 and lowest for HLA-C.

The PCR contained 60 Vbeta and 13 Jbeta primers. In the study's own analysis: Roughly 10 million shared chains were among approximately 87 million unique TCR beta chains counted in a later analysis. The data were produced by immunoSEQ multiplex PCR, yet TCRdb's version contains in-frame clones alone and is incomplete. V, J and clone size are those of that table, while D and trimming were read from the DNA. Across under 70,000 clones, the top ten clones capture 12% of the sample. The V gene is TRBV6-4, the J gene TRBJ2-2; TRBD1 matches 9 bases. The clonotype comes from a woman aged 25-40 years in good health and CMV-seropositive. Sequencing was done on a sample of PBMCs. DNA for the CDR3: TGTGCCAGCGGAGGACAGGGGACCGGGGAGCTGTTTTTT. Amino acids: CASGGQGTGELFF.